Listed below are T cell receptor beta chains from one sample, sequenced in a study of identical twins. TCRdb itself ran the 5' RACE reads through MiXCR, one entry per CDR3 protein. Altogether 1,800,000 or so distinct CDR3 sequences are present, around 29% being singletons, with the ten largest covering around 0.3%. Sample: cord blood. The receptor set was obtained from a newborn girl in good health. Both conserved end residues are part of each CDR3. D genes are given only for firm matches. Clone size is stated in some rows and not others, as once, few, many or a class when expanded.

j_gene,v_gene,abundance,d_gene,CDR3nt,CDR3aa
TRBJ1-5,TRBV28,few,-,TGTGCCAGTAGATGGGGGGGCCCTTTCTATAGCAATCAGCCCCAGCATTTT,CASRWGGPFYSNQPQHF
TRBJ2-6,TRBV12-3/TRBV12-4,-,TRBD1,TGTGCCAGCAGTGTTTACGACTGGGACAGCTCTGGGGCCAACGTCCTGACTTTC,CASSVYDWDSSGANVLTF
TRBJ1-1,TRBV6-1,many,-,TGTGCCAGCAGCGGGGGCACGAACACTGAAGCTTTCTTT,CASSGGTNTEAFF
TRBJ2-1,TRBV24-1,many,TRBD2,TGTGCCACCAGTGGCGTCCCTAGCGGTCGCTCCTACAATGAGCAGTTCTTC,CATSGVPSGRSYNEQFF
TRBJ2-7,TRBV12-3/TRBV12-4,few,TRBD2,TGTGCCAGCAGTTCCGGACTAGCGCCCTCCTACGAGCAGTACTTC,CASSSGLAPSYEQYF
TRBJ2-7,TRBV2,-,-,TGTGCCAGCATCGGGCAGTCCTACGAGCAGTACTTC,CASIGQSYEQYF
TRBJ2-1,TRBV20-1,few,-,TGCAGTGCTAGAGGCGGGGCCCCCTACAATGAGCAGTTCTTC,CSARGGAPYNEQFF
TRBJ1-2,TRBV10-3,-,TRBD1,TGTGCCATCAGCCCGACAGGGGCGAACTATGGCTACACCTTC,CAISPTGANYGYTF
TRBJ2-1,TRBV6-5,-,TRBD2,TGTGCCAGCAGTTACCTGGGACGAGCGGGAGCGGATGAGCAGTTCTTC,CASSYLGRAGADEQFF
TRBJ2-1,TRBV4-1,-,TRBD1,TGCGCCAGCAGCTTCCGGGACAGGGGGGGCAATGAGCAGTTCTTC,CASSFRDRGGNEQFF
TRBJ2-5,TRBV20-1,few,-,TGCAGTGCTAGAGTAAGCGCGTTGGAGACCCAGTACTTC,CSARVSALETQYF
TRBJ2-1,TRBV20-1,-,-,TGCAGTGCTAGAGCAGTGGCCCCCTCCTACAATGAGCAGTTCTTC,CSARAVAPSYNEQFF
TRBJ2-1,TRBV14,-,TRBD2,TGTGCCAGCAGCCTTCTTAGCGGGGGGGCCTACAATGAGCAGTTCTTC,CASSLLSGGAYNEQFF
TRBJ2-3,TRBV11-1,-,-,TGTGCCAGCAGCCACAGGCGGCGGGGCATCACAGATACGCAGTATTTT,CASSHRRRGITDTQYF
TRBJ1-1,TRBV28,-,-,TGTGCCAGCAGTCTAACAGGTTTGGGGGGGAACACTGAAGCTTTCTTT,CASSLTGLGGNTEAFF
TRBJ2-7,TRBV3-1,few,TRBD1,TGTGCCAGCAGCCAAGAACTGAGGGGGCTTAACAATGAGCAGTACTTC,CASSQELRGLNNEQYF
TRBJ2-7,TRBV11-2,-,TRBD2,TGTGCCAGCAGCTTAGGGAGACTAGCGGTAGCCTACAATGAGCAGTACTTC,CASSLGRLAVAYNEQYF
TRBJ1-2,TRBV2,once,-,TGTGCCACGCTCCGGGACATTTCTAACTATGGCTACACCTTC,CATLRDISNYGYTF
TRBJ1-2,TRBV2,-,-,TGTGCCAGCAGTGAAGCGCTCGGCAGCTATGGCTACACCTTC,CASSEALGSYGYTF
TRBJ2-1,TRBV5-1,many,-,TGCGCCAGCAGCTTTGGTAGCGCCAACAATGAGCAGTTCTTC,CASSFGSANNEQFF
TRBJ2-7,TRBV28,-,TRBD1,TGTGCCAGCAGTATACAGGGGCGCGGCTACGAGCAGTACTTC,CASSIQGRGYEQYF
TRBJ1-2,TRBV6-1,few,-,TGTGCCAGCAGTGAAAACTCGGGGTACGGCTACACCTTC,CASSENSGYGYTF
TRBJ1-1,TRBV10-3,-,TRBD1,TGTGCCATCAGTGTCATGCAGGGGGGCACTGAAGCTTTCTTT,CAISVMQGGTEAFF
TRBJ2-1,TRBV4-1,-,TRBD2,TGCGCCAGCAGCCAAGCCGGACTAGCGGGGTTCAATGAGCAGTTCTTC,CASSQAGLAGFNEQFF
TRBJ2-7,TRBV12-3/TRBV12-4,-,-,TGTGCCAGCAGGGCGACAGGCGGCTACGAGCGGTACTTC,CASRATGGYERYF